A single sample gave rise to the 20 T cell receptor beta chains below, sequenced in a study of patients and donors after allogeneic stem cell transplantation. One entry per CDR3 protein results from TCRdb running MiXCR on the RT-PCR reads. The sample has 160,000 or so distinct CDR3 sequences; approximately 22% are singletons. The sequencing sample was made of blood, either unsorted or a sorted T cell fraction (not recorded which). These receptor sequences come from a human donor who was either an allogeneic HSCT recipient or a stem cell or donor lymphocyte infusion donor (not recorded which). It is not recorded whose cells these are; they may come from a transplant donor.

In this sample, this clonotype turned up a few times. The V and J genes are TRBV4-3 and TRBJ2-5, with TRBD1 identical over 7 bases. Germline loops: CDR1 LGHNA, CDR2 YSLEER. This CDR3 is built from 19 residues. Trimming cost V 1 base and J 4 bases; bases outside gene matches: 18. CDR3 protein: CASSQVVLTIDRDGETQYF. The CDR3, as DNA: TGCGCCAGCAGCCAAGTGGTACTAACGATCGACAGGGATGGAGAGACCCAGTACTTC.

The rearrangement links TRBV12-3 or TRBV12-4 to TRBJ2-7, with D uncertain. This CDR3 is built from 13 residues. With 4 bases removed from V and 0 bases from J, the gap between germline ends came to 7 bases. DNA for the CDR3: TGTGCCAGCAGTTACCAGAGCTCCTACGAGCAGTACTTC. Encoded protein: CASSYQSSYEQYF.

The table lists this clonotype with many counts. CDR3 nucleotides: TGTGCCAGCAGCCCGACAGGGCAAGTGGACAGCACAGATACGCAGTATTTT. Amino acids: CASSPTGQVDSTDTQYF. The V gene is TRBV3-1, the J gene TRBJ2-3; TRBD1 agrees at 7 bases. The CDR3 has 17 amino acids. The V gene end was trimmed by 4 bases and the J gene end by 0 bases; junction bases not matched to a gene: 10. Germline V gene lookup returns CDR1 LGHDT and CDR2 YNNKEL (reference sequence).

This clonotype was observed a few times. This chain connects TRBV12-3 or TRBV12-4 to TRBJ1-5; tentatively, D is TRBD1 (5 bases). The V end was cut by 3 bases, the J end by 4 bases, with 10 bases between. The CDR3 has 14 amino acids. As DNA, the CDR3 is TGTGCCAGCAGTTTTTCCGGGGGGAATCAGCCCCAGCATTTT. The encoded protein is CASSFSGGNQPQHF.

The sample holds a few counts of this clonotype. The V and J genes are TRBV18 and TRBJ1-1, with 9 positions matching TRBD1. This CDR3 comprises 15 residues. Per germline, CDR1 KGHSH and CDR2 LQKENI. J gave up 3 bases and V 3 bases, and 5 bases lay outside the gene matches. The CDR3 reads CASSPPGTGYTEAFF. CDR3 coding DNA: TGTGCCAGCTCACCCCCCGGGACAGGGTACACTGAAGCTTTCTTT.

This clonotype was found many times. The chain combines TRBV12-3 or TRBV12-4 with TRBJ1-1; D is unresolved. V was pared by 4 bases and J by 3 bases, with 12 bases between. The CDR3 is 14 amino acids. CDR3 protein: CASSSGTVDTEAFF. The CDR3 DNA sequence: TGTGCCAGCAGTTCCGGAACAGTGGACACTGAAGCTTTCTTT.

This clonotype was detected a few times. The chain combines TRBV7-3 with TRBJ2-2; TRBD1 aligns across 7 bases. Germline CDR1 SGHTA, CDR2 FQGTGA. The V segment lost 4 bases and the J segment 0 bases; nucleotides outside the gene matches: 5. The CDR3 loop spans 16 amino acids. This chain's CDR3 is CASSSRTGANTGELFF. CDR3 DNA sequence: TGTGCCAGCAGCTCCAGGACAGGAGCGAACACCGGGGAGCTGTTTTTT.

The chain uses TRBV5-1 and TRBJ1-4; D gene unclear. The CDR3 is made up of 12 amino acids. The V gene's germline CDR1 is SGHRS and CDR2 YFSETQ. The V gene lost 0 bases and the J gene lost 7 bases, with 4 bases spanning the gap. CDR3 protein: CASSLEAEKLFF. The CDR3 region has the DNA TGCGCCAGCAGCTTGGAGGCTGAAAAACTGTTTTTT.

A word on this clonotype: The junction and the germline gene differ at one end; a read error may be behind it. The chain has TRBV7-7 and TRBJ2-2; 7 bases map to TRBD1. The CDR3 loop spans 13 amino acids. Germline V lookup: CDR1 SSHAT, CDR2 FNYEAQ (reference sequence). DNA for the CDR3: TGTGCTAGCAGCTTAAGTAGGGGGCAGGAGCTGTTTTTT. Amino acid sequence: CASSLSRGQELFF.

This clonotype was seen more than once but under ten times. The gene calls are TRBV20-1 and TRBJ2-7, with unresolved D. This CDR3 has 15 amino acids. CDR1 and CDR2 from the germline V gene are DFQATT and SNEGSKA (reference sequence). V was trimmed by 3 bases and J by 5 bases, leaving 20 bases between them. CDR3 sequence reads: CSARHSGRMPNEQYF. CDR3 nucleotide sequence: TGCAGTGCTAGGCACTCCGGGCGAATGCCAAACGAGCAGTACTTC.

The chain links TRBV7-9 to TRBJ2-2, with 8 bases fitting TRBD2. Trimming at V came to 3 bases and at J to 4 bases, leaving 4 bases not matched to a gene. This CDR3 is built from 15 residues. Germline CDR1 is SEHNR and CDR2 is FQNEAQ (reference sequence). The CDR3: CASSFTGGGTGELFF. Here the CDR3 DNA reads TGTGCCAGCAGCTTTACGGGAGGGGGCACCGGGGAGCTGTTTTTT.

This clonotype appeared a few times. The rearrangement joins TRBV5-1 to TRBJ1-1, with TRBD1 identical over 8 bases. The CDR3 runs to 16 residues. With V trimmed by 6 bases and J by 4 bases, 14 bases remained unmatched. Germline V gene lookup returns CDR1 SGHRS and CDR2 YFSETQ. CDR3 in amino acids: CASTWIPYTGGTEAFF. The CDR3 region has the DNA TGCGCCAGCACTTGGATCCCGTATACAGGGGGCACTGAAGCTTTCTTT.

The chain is built from TRBV7-2 and TRBJ2-5; unclear D gene. The length of the CDR3 is 14 residues. V was pared by 2 bases and J by 2 bases, with 9 bases between. CDR1 is SGHTA and CDR2 is FQGNSA in the germline V gene. The CDR3 sequence: CASSLFERQETQYF. The CDR3 DNA is TGTGCCAGCAGCTTATTTGAACGACAAGAGACCCAGTACTTC.

The CDR3 region has the DNA TGCGCCAGCAGCTTTCCTCTAGAAGGAGATACGCAGTATTTT. Protein: CASSFPLEGDTQYF. The chain has TRBV5-1 and TRBJ2-3; no clear D gene. The V and J ends lost 2 bases and 5 bases respectively, with 12 bases between them. Germline CDR1 and CDR2: SGHRS and YFSETQ. The CDR3 contains 14 residues.

This chain's CDR3 is CASSQDSSLPLKETQYF. CDR3 nucleotide sequence: TGTGCCAGCAGCCAAGATTCCAGCTTACCGTTAAAAGAGACCCAGTACTTC. V and J are TRBV3-1 and TRBJ2-5; D remains unclear. The V gene lost 0 bases and the J gene lost 3 bases, with 17 bases spanning the gap. This CDR3 has 17 residues. Germline V gives CDR1 LGHDT, CDR2 YNNKEL (reference sequence).

The V gene is TRBV3-1, the J gene TRBJ2-3, with 8 bases identical to TRBD2. The germline V gene encodes CDR1 LGHDT and CDR2 YNNKEL (reference sequence). The CDR3 is 16 amino acids. V gave up 0 bases and J gave up 5 bases; unmatched junction bases: 7. The CDR3 DNA reads TGTGCCAGCAGCCAAGAAGGAGTGCGGGGGGTAGATACGCAGTATTTT. This encodes CASSQEGVRGVDTQYF.

This rearrangement joins TRBV5-1 to TRBJ1-4; D not resolved. Trimming pared 5 bases from V and 2 bases from J, leaving 10 bases between. Germline loops: CDR1 SGHRS, CDR2 YFSETQ. The CDR3 is 14 amino acids. DNA for the CDR3: TGCGCCAGCAGGGGCCTTGCCACTAATGAAAAACTGTTTTTT. Residues: CASRGLATNEKLFF.

The chain is built from TRBV20-1 and TRBJ2-1; no clear D. The CDR3 sequence is 15 residues long. The germline V and J ends were trimmed by 0 bases and 2 bases, with 11 bases remaining between them. Germline V lookup: CDR1 DFQATT, CDR2 SNEGSKA (reference sequence). The CDR3 nucleotides read TGCAGTGCTAGAGATCTGGCGGCGACCTACAATGAGCAGTTCTTC. The encoded protein is CSARDLAATYNEQFF.

This chain connects TRBV7-2 to TRBJ1-2; TRBD1 is a possible D gene (6 bases). CDR3 length: 17 residues. Germline CDR1 reads SGHTA; CDR2 reads FQGNSA. V shed 5 bases and J shed 4 bases, with 23 bases lying between them. The CDR3 DNA sequence: TGTGCCAGCAGCCCCGGAGTTAACAGGGCCTTGGTCTATGGCTACACCTTC. It encodes CASSPGVNRALVYGYTF.

The gene calls are TRBV29-1 and TRBJ2-4; the D call may be TRBD1 or TRBD2 (5 bases each). Germline lookup yields CDR1 SQVTM and CDR2 ANQGSEA. Trimming shortened V by 6 bases and J by 3 bases, and 9 bases separated the two germline ends. The CDR3 runs to 12 residues. The CDR3: CSVGEGKNIQYF. In DNA, the CDR3 is TGCAGCGTGGGGGAAGGCAAAAACATTCAGTACTTC.